Below, 4 T cell receptor beta chains from the same sample are listed, as sequenced in a study of T cell repertoires in cytomegalovirus infection (dated 2019 in TCRdb). Sequenced on an Illumina HiSeq 1500. TCRdb reran the public reads through fastp at Q25 and MiXCR, keeping productive beta chains. Entries that share a CDR3 protein sequence are merged under the most common genes and DNA. The sample includes 100,000 to 150,000 distinct CDR3 sequences, with 7% to 10% observed a single time. About 9.4% of the sample belongs to the ten largest clones. Sequencing was carried out using PBMCs. These receptors were obtained from a human donor in good health (CMV status not recorded). Some clones in this sample may be carry-over from other donors' samples.

At least ten counts were recorded for this clonotype. The chain uses TRBV5-1 and TRBJ1-1; D gene uncertain. CDR3 length: 12 residues. The germline V gene has CDR1 SGHRS and CDR2 YFSETQ. V was trimmed by 4 bases and J by 6 bases, leaving 10 bases between them. CDR3 in amino acids: CASSLGISEAFF. The CDR3, as DNA: TGCGCCAGCAGCCTGGGAATTTCTGAAGCTTTCTTT.

This clonotype appeared many times. The CDR3 sequence is CASSFATVPETNTGELFF. The CDR3 nucleotides read TGTGCCAGCAGTTTCGCAACCGTACCAGAAACGAACACCGGGGAGCTGTTTTTT. J is TRBJ2-2 and V is TRBV28, with unresolved D. CDR1 and CDR2 from the germline V gene are MDHEN and SYDVKM. V was clipped by 3 bases and J by 0 bases, with 17 bases between them. This CDR3 comprises 18 residues.

This clonotype showed up just a few times. J is TRBJ1-1 and V is TRBV20-1, with no clear D. The CDR3 runs 12 residues. CDR1 DFQATT and CDR2 SNEGSKA come from the germline V gene (reference sequence). Trimming took 2 bases from V and 1 from J, leaving 5 bases between them. The CDR3 DNA is TGCAGTGCTAGATTTGGGAACACTGAAGCTTTCTTT. Translated: CSARFGNTEAFF.

This clonotype came up many times. The chain recombines TRBV12-3 or TRBV12-4 with TRBJ1-3; D call uncertain. The CDR3 has 14 residues. V was trimmed by 7 bases and J by 0 bases, leaving 10 bases between them. The CDR3: CASTAWSSGNTIYF. The CDR3 DNA sequence: TGTGCCAGCACCGCTTGGAGCTCTGGAAACACCATATATTTT.